This TCR beta chain was identified during a study of Ad26.COV2.S vaccination and SARS-CoV-2 variants. The CDR3 has 14 amino acids. V gave up 2 bases and J gave up 7 bases; unmatched junction bases: 7. Germline-derived CDR1 and CDR2 are MNHEY and SVGEGT. Treatment described: around 19 received Ad26.COV2.S at low or high dose, single or two shots; several received placebo; per-sample allocation not given. Day 63 following the first vaccine or placebo injection was when the samples were taken. TCRdb's table, derived via immunoSEQ multiplex PCR, lists solely in-frame clones and lacks some. The sample includes about 350,000 clones, 88% of them seen just once.

Here the sequenced sample was peripheral blood, taken in a trial of Ad26.COV2.S vaccine versus placebo. The chain combines TRBV6-2 or TRBV6-3 with TRBJ2-7; 8 positions agree with TRBD1. The sequence was obtained from a person aged 18-60 years who received the Ad26.COV2.S COVID-19 vaccine or a placebo. The CDR3 DNA sequence: TGTGCCAGCAGTTACGTAGGGACAGGAACGGAGCAGTACTTC. Protein sequence: CASSYVGTGTEQYF.